This T cell receptor beta chain is from a study of blood T cell repertoires in COVID-19 (dated by TCRdb to 2019 to 2021). At the level of the whole study: Samples covering the acute and convalescent phases of COVID-19 were provided by collaborators in the United States, Italy and Spain. A de-identified subject ID, COVID-19 status, age in years and sex were almost always included in the sample metadata. The repertoires were released in a freely available public database intended as a resource for research on the immune response to SARS-CoV-2. HLA class I and class II types, where available, came from metadata supplied by the sample provider rather than from assay-based typing. The prospective study material was composed of cDNA or gDNA derived from T cells, B-cell-depleted T cells, or PBMCs. Samples came from the ongoing ImmuneRACE study (first 160 participants) plus 1,254 subjects from 6 global collaborators. Subjects who had been exposed to COVID-19, were actively infected with it, or had recovered from it provided the deeply sampled blood TCRbeta repertoires that made up the dataset.

The collaborating institutions used their own protocols to collect whole blood in K2EDTA tubes. For TCRbeta analysis, collaborator samples were shipped as frozen whole blood, as isolated PBMCs, or as DNA extracted from either sample type. This clone was observed a single time. There is no known antigen for this receptor. Per-base quality was not reported, and no clone a single base away is much larger than it. Between the V and J ends, shortened by 7 bases and 4 bases respectively, the junction contains 20 bases. The CDR3 measures 15 amino acids from cysteine to phenylalanine. Just the 45-base CDR3 DNA is kept, in frame starting at base 1. In the germline V gene (reference sequence), CDR1 corresponds to SGHNT and CDR2 to YYREEE. TCRbeta CDR3 regions were amplified from genomic DNA using the immunoSEQ Assay, a bias-controlled multiplex PCR. In the original analysis: The number of nucleated cells in each sample was estimated by amplification of reference gene primers within the assay. To quantify the absolute abundance of each unique TCRbeta CDR3 rearrangement, sequence reads were collapsed and filtered. For each sample, productive Simpson clonality was calculated by taking the square root of Simpson's diversity index across productive rearrangements. TCRdb mirrors the immuneACCESS table, restricted to in-frame sequences. Some clones are absent from its copies; in checked studies, under half trace to an unresolved V gene, and the reason for the others is unknown. That table furnishes V, J and clone size, whereas the DNA furnished D and trimming. Here the sample has 70,000 to 75,000 clones; roughly 80% occur a single time. The top ten clonotypes cover approximately 1.7% of the sample.

Broader findings and caveats from the paper: How much clinical and demographic metadata was included differed by source and by participant, and the metadata was provided uncurated.

The sequenced sample consisted of peripheral blood. The chain employs TRBV5-4 and TRBJ2-5; D gene: possibly TRBD2, on 6 matching bases. The TCR comes from a woman aged 55-75 years with acute or convalescent COVID-19. At the DNA level, the sequence is TGTGCCAGCCACCCGGGACTCACAATGCGAGAGACCCAGTACTTC. Its translation is CASHPGLTMRETQYF.